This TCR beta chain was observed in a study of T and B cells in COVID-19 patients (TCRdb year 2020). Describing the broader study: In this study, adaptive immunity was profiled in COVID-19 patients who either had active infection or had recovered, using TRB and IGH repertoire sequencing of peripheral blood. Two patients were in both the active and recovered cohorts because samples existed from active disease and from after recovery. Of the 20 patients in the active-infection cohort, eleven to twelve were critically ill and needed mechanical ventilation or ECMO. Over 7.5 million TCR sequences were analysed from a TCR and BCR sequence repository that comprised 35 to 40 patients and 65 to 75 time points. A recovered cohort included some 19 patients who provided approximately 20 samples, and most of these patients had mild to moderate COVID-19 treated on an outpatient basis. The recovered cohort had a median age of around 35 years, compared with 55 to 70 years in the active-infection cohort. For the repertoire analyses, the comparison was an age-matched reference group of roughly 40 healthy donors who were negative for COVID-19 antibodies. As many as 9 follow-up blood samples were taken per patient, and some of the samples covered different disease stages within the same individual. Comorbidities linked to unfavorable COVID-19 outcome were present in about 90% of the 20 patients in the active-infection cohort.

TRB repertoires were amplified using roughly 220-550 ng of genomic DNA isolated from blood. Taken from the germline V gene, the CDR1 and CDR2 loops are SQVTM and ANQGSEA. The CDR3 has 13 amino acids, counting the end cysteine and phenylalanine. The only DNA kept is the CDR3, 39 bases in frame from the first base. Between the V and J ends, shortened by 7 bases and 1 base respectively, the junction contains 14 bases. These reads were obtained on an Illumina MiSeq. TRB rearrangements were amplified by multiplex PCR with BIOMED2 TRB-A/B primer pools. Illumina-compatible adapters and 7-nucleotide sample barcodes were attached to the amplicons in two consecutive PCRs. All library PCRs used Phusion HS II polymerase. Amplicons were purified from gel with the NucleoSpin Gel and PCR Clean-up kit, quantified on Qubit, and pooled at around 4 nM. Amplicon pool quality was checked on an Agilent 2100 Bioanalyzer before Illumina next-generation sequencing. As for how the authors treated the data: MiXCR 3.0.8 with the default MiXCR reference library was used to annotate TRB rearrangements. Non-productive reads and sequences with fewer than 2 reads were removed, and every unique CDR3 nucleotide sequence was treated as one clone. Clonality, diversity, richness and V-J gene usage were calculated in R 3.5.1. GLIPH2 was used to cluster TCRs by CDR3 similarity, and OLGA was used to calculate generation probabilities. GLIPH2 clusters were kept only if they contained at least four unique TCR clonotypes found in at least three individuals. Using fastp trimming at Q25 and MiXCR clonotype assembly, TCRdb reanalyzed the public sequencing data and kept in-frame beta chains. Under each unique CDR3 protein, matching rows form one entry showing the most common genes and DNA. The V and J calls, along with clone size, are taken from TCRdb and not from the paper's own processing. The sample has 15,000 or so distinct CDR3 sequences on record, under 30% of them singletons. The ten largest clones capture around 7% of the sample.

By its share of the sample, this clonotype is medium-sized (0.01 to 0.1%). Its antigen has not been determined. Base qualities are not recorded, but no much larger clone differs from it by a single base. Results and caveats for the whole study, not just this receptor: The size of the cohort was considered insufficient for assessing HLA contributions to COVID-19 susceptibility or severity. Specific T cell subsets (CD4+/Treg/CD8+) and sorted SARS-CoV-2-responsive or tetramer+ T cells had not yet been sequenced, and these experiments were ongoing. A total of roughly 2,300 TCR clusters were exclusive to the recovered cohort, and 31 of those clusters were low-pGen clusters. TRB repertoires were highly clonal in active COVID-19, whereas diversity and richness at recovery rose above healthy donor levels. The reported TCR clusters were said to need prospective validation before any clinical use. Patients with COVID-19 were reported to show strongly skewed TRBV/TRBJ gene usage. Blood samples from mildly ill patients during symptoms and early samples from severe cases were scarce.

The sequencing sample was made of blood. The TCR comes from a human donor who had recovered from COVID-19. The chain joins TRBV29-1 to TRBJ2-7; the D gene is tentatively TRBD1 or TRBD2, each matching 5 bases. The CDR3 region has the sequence CSAGTSGSYEQYF. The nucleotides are TGCAGCGCCGGGACCAGTGGTTCCTACGAGCAGTACTTC.